The rows below give T cell receptor beta chains drawn from one sample of a study of patients and donors after allogeneic stem cell transplantation. TCRdb re-called the RT-PCR reads with MiXCR, one entry per CDR3 protein. The sample has hundreds of thousands of distinct CDR3 sequences; roughly 17% are singletons. The sequenced sample was blood, either unsorted or a sorted T cell fraction (not recorded which). These receptors originate from a human donor who was either an allogeneic HSCT recipient or a stem cell or donor lymphocyte infusion donor (not recorded which). It is not recorded whose cells these are; they may come from a transplant donor. Both conserved end residues are part of each CDR3. The order of the fields is V gene, D gene, CDR3 protein. The D gene is left open where the match is weak.

v_call: TRBV12-3/TRBV12-4
d_call: -
cdr3_aa: CASSSPEGLLHF

v_call: TRBV7-9
d_call: -
cdr3_aa: CASRIGLGELFF

v_call: TRBV6-1
d_call: -
cdr3_aa: CASSENGGEAFF

v_call: TRBV2
d_call: -
cdr3_aa: CASRAGGLYGYTF

v_call: TRBV7-9
d_call: -
cdr3_aa: CASSSLEKLFF

v_call: TRBV25-1
d_call: -
cdr3_aa: CASSETSPGLQQETQYF

v_call: TRBV5-6
d_call: TRBD1
cdr3_aa: CASSLGLTGDNEQFF

v_call: TRBV7-3
d_call: -
cdr3_aa: CASSLTNGAASTDTQYF

v_call: TRBV4-2
d_call: -
cdr3_aa: CASSQDSRTYNEQFF

v_call: TRBV11-1
d_call: TRBD2
cdr3_aa: CASSLLVAGAWITGELFF

v_call: TRBV20-1
d_call: -
cdr3_aa: CSARDTRSSYNEQFF

v_call: TRBV5-1
d_call: TRBD1
cdr3_aa: CASSFGQGAADTQYF

v_call: TRBV6-2/TRBV6-3
d_call: -
cdr3_aa: CASPPDTSGYTF

v_call: TRBV18
d_call: TRBD1
cdr3_aa: CASSPRGQGLTGELFF

v_call: TRBV7-3
d_call: -
cdr3_aa: CASSLNEGGAAFF

v_call: TRBV7-2
d_call: TRBD2
cdr3_aa: CASRRGGYEQYF

v_call: TRBV7-7
d_call: -
cdr3_aa: CASGIVQGNEQFF

v_call: TRBV6-6
d_call: -
cdr3_aa: CASSYSTGWGFF

v_call: TRBV20-1
d_call: -
cdr3_aa: CSAIYSGTDNHQPQHF

v_call: TRBV30
d_call: -
cdr3_aa: CAWSVRGEKLFF

v_call: TRBV5-4
d_call: TRBD2
cdr3_aa: CASSSWTSGRFSYNEQFF

v_call: TRBV3-1
d_call: TRBD2
cdr3_aa: CASSQGGGRAREQFF